The 14 T cell receptor beta chains given below trace back to one sample, sequenced in a study of CXCR3-negative and CXCR3-positive naive CD8 T cells. Preparation of TRB cDNA libraries relied on 5' RACE carrying UMI labels. TCRdb reprocessed the 5' RACE reads and keeps a single row for each CDR3 protein, giving no DNA. This listing includes some 39,000 distinct CDR3 sequences. The sample was naive CXCR3- CD8+ T cells from blood. Subset described: CD45RO-CCR7+CD27+CD95- naive CD8+ T cells lacking CXCR3 (TNR3-). These receptors were collected from a human donor in good health. Some clones in this sample may be carry-over from other donors' samples.

The CDR3 sequence: CATSRAGNNYGYTF. The rearrangement uses TRBV15 and TRBJ1-2. Germline V gene sequence: CDR1 LNHNV, CDR2 YYDKDF (reference sequence). The CDR3 is 14 amino acids.

The chain couples TRBV7-3 to TRBJ2-1; TCRdb calls TRBD1, which cannot be checked without DNA. CDR3 size: 16 residues. Per the germline V gene, CDR1 is SGHTA and CDR2 is FQGTGA. The CDR3 region is CASSLSGATLYNEQFF.

The rearrangement links TRBV7-2 to TRBJ1-1; TCRdb names TRBD1, which stays unverified in the absence of DNA. This CDR3 comprises 15 residues. Germline V gene sequence: CDR1 SGHTA, CDR2 FQGNSA. The chain's CDR3 is CASSLTGAANTEAFF.

CDR3 residues: CASSPPGALAYEQYF. The rearrangement joins TRBV12-3 or TRBV12-4 to TRBJ2-7; TCRdb lists TRBD1, though no DNA is available to test this call. This CDR3 is 15 amino acids long.

This chain links TRBV5-1 with TRBJ1-1. The CDR3 consists of 13 residues. The germline gives CDR1 SGHRS, CDR2 YFSETQ. CDR3: CASSPDGGTEAFF.

The V call is TRBV6-5, the J call TRBJ2-1; the TRBD2 assignment by TCRdb is unverifiable without DNA. This CDR3 is 15 amino acids long. Germline V gene lookup returns CDR1 MNHEY and CDR2 SVGAGI. The CDR3 loop reads CASSSLRLAYNEQFF.

The chain employs TRBV29-1 and TRBJ2-2. CDR1 SQVTM and CDR2 ANQGSEA come from the germline V gene. The CDR3 spans 12 residues. CDR3 sequence: CSVASNTGELFF.

The chain has TRBV28 and TRBJ1-5. The CDR3 runs to 11 residues. Germline loops: CDR1 MDHEN, CDR2 SYDVKM. CDR3 in amino acids: CASSPNQPQHF.

J is TRBJ2-1 and V is TRBV28; no DNA is available, so the TRBD2 call from TCRdb remains unchecked. This CDR3 spans 15 amino acids. Per the germline V gene, CDR1 is MDHEN and CDR2 is SYDVKM. The CDR3 loop reads CATHSQLAGYNEQFF.

V usage is TRBV3-1 and J usage is TRBJ2-7; TCRdb outputs TRBD2, but without DNA this stays unchecked. The CDR3 has 14 residues. CDR1 LGHDT and CDR2 YNNKEL come from the germline V gene (reference sequence). CDR3 sequence reads: CASSQGTSNYEQYF.

J is TRBJ2-7 and V is TRBV7-6; the D call from TCRdb, TRBD2, cannot be confirmed without DNA. CDR3 size: 16 residues. In germline, CDR1 is SGHVS, CDR2 FNYEAQ. The CDR3 here is CASSLGRDGSSYEQYF.

J is TRBJ2-1 and V is TRBV19; TCRdb picks TRBD2, but there is no DNA to check that call. The CDR3 sequence is 17 residues long. Germline V gives CDR1 LNHDA, CDR2 SQIVND (reference sequence). The CDR3 is CASSILGGKSSYNEQFF. The full variable domain, completed using reference TRBV19 and TRBJ2-1, is DGGITQSPKYLFRKEGQNVTLSCEQNLNHDAMYWYRQDPGQGLRLIYYSQIVNDFQKGDIAEGYSVSREKKESFPLTVTSAQKNPTAFYLCASSILGGKSSYNEQFFGPGTRLTVL.

The chain uses TRBV7-6 and TRBJ2-3; the D call from TCRdb, TRBD1, cannot be confirmed without DNA. The CDR3 is 15 residues long. From germline, CDR1 is SGHVS and CDR2 FNYEAQ. The CDR3 loop is CASSLMGGETDTQYF. Using reference TRBV7-6 and TRBJ2-3 for the parts outside the CDR3, the full variable domain is GAGVSQSPRYKVTKRGQDVALRCDPISGHVSLYWYRQALGQGPEFLTYFNYEAQQDKSGLPNDRFSAERPEGSISTLTIQRTEQRDSAMYRCASSLMGGETDTQYFGPGTRLTVL.

The chain links TRBV7-9 to TRBJ2-7. Looked up from germline, CDR1 is SEHNR and CDR2 is FQNEAQ (reference sequence). The CDR3 consists of 14 residues. The CDR3 is CASSLNRETYEQYF.